This entry is about one T cell receptor (beta chain). Antigen: not known. The data stem from a study of CD8+ T cells in alopecia areata. Notes on the study in general: Normal scalp had lower clonality than lesional scalp, with alopecia totalis/universalis lesions showing this most strongly.

Germline-derived CDR1 and CDR2 are MNHEY and SVGAGI. V was pared by 6 bases and J by 5 bases, with 13 bases between. The CDR3 extends over 13 amino acids. The treatment: oral pan-JAK inhibitor, 5-10 mg twice daily. The sequencing template was cDNA reverse transcribed from extracted RNA. Only in-frame clones appear in the TCRdb table, and some are missing; sequencing was by immunoSEQ multiplex PCR. The data contain around 99,000 clones, 65% to 85% of them singletons. The chain uses TRBV6-5 and TRBJ1-2; D remains ambiguous. This clonotype was obtained from a human donor with alopecia areata. The sample in question was CD8+ T cells sorted from blood, obtained at week 24, from a patient treated with tofacitinib. In nucleotides, the CDR3 is TGTGCCAGCAGCGTCTCGGTTTTATATGGCTACACCTTC. This encodes CASSVSVLYGYTF.